The 14 T cell receptor beta chains in this list originate from one sample, sequenced in a study of T-cell memory formation after mild COVID-19. TCRdb reprocessed the 5' RACE reads via MiXCR and lists one record per CDR3 protein. Here the sample spans fewer than 150,000 distinct CDR3 sequences, 11% to 15% being singletons. Sample: PBMCs or a T cell subset sorted from them (not recorded which). Source of these receptors: an adult woman who had mild COVID-19 (a few samples of this study predate the infection). Cell type and time point are not known.

The V and J genes are TRBV9 and TRBJ2-2; 11 nucleotides agree with TRBD1. The CDR3 runs 14 residues. The J segment lost 6 bases and the V segment lost 7 bases, leaving 5 bases of the junction unmatched. Germline V CDR1 and CDR2: SGDLS, YYNGEE. CDR3 loop: CASSGTGGSGELFF. In DNA form, the CDR3 reads TGTGCCAGCTCCGGGACAGGGGGTTCCGGGGAGCTGTTTTTT.

V usage is TRBV15 and J usage is TRBJ2-7, with TRBD2 matching 9 bases. The germline V gene has CDR1 LNHNV and CDR2 YYDKDF (reference sequence). The CDR3 has 18 amino acids. Trimming cost V 3 bases and J 3 bases; bases outside gene matches: 15. This chain's CDR3 is CATSSVVLAGGNRYEQYF. Here the CDR3 DNA reads TGTGCCACCAGCAGTGTAGTACTAGCGGGTGGGAACCGCTACGAGCAGTACTTC.

The chain recombines TRBV27 with TRBJ2-7, with 7 bases lining up with TRBD1. Trimming at V came to 0 bases and at J to 2 bases, leaving 1 base not matched to a gene. In germline, CDR1 is MNHEY, CDR2 SMNVEV (reference sequence). The CDR3 covers 14 residues. The CDR3: CASSLSGTAYEQYF. Here the CDR3 DNA reads TGTGCCAGCAGTTTATCCGGGACAGCCTACGAGCAGTACTTC.

This clonotype was recorded a few times. V gene TRBV6-5 combines with J gene TRBJ2-5, with D uncertain. This CDR3 contains 16 residues. Trimming shortened V by 8 bases and J by 0 bases, and 19 bases separated the two germline ends. The germline V gene has CDR1 MNHEY and CDR2 SVGAGI. As DNA, the CDR3 is TGTGCCAGCGGGGTCGAGTCCTACATTTACCAAGAGACCCAGTACTTC. It specifies CASGVESYIYQETQYF.

This clonotype was detected only a few times. The chain recombines TRBV12-3 or TRBV12-4 with TRBJ2-5; D tentatively reads TRBD1 or TRBD2 (5 bases each). This CDR3 is built from 16 residues. Trimming stripped 7 bases from V and 2 bases from J, with 20 bases between. CDR3 in amino acids: CASTGTSPPGQETQYF. Here the CDR3 DNA reads TGTGCCAGCACCGGGACCTCCCCTCCGGGTCAAGAGACCCAGTACTTC.

This clonotype has a single count. The chain links TRBV12-3 or TRBV12-4 to TRBJ1-4; 9 bases are a match to TRBD1. With V trimmed by 6 bases and J by 8 bases, 13 bases remained unmatched. The CDR3 sequence is 16 residues long. The DNA of the CDR3 is TGTGCCAGCAGCCGTACACTGGGACAGGGAGGCGAAAAACTGTTTTTT. Translated: CASSRTLGQGGEKLFF.

In this sample, this clonotype turned up a few times. V usage is TRBV4-2 and J usage is TRBJ2-1, with 8 bases matching TRBD2. The ends lost 0 bases at V and 1 base at J; junction bases unmatched: 8. CDR1 and CDR2 (germline): LGHNA, YNFKEQ. This CDR3 spans 18 amino acids. This chain's CDR3 is CASSQDLVAGGSYNEQFF. CDR3 DNA sequence: TGTGCCAGCAGCCAAGATCTTGTGGCGGGGGGATCCTACAATGAGCAGTTCTTC.

The chain combines TRBV19 with TRBJ1-2, with D unresolved. Germline-derived CDR1 and CDR2 are LNHDA and SQIVND (reference sequence). With 8 bases removed from V and 0 bases from J, the gap between germline ends came to 10 bases. The CDR3 loop spans 13 amino acids. CDR3 sequence: CASEEGANYGYTF. The CDR3 region has the DNA TGTGCCAGTGAGGAGGGAGCTAACTATGGCTACACCTTC.

The V call is TRBV7-7, the J call TRBJ2-1; 8 bases agree with TRBD1. Looked up from germline, CDR1 is SSHAT and CDR2 is FNYEAQ (reference sequence). V lost 3 bases and J lost 2; bases outside the gene matches: 3. The CDR3 runs to 15 residues. The DNA of the CDR3 is TGTGCCAGCAGCTTGGGGACAGGTACCTACAATGAGCAGTTCTTC. Translation: CASSLGTGTYNEQFF.

This clonotype was seen ten or more times. This chain connects TRBV12-3 or TRBV12-4 to TRBJ2-1; possibly TRBD2 for D (6 bases). V was pared by 3 bases and J by 5 bases, with 14 bases between. The CDR3 has 15 amino acids. In DNA form, the CDR3 reads TGTGCCAGCAGTTTTGGGCTAGCGAGAAACAATGAGCAGTTCTTC. Translating it yields CASSFGLARNNEQFF.

DNA of the CDR3: TGTGCCACCAGTGAGGACAGGGGTAACAATGAGCAGTTCTTC. Amino acid sequence: CATSEDRGNNEQFF. This chain joins TRBV24-1 and TRBJ2-1; TRBD1 matches at 9 bases. The CDR3 has 14 residues. CDR1 is KGHDR, CDR2 SFDVKD, per germline. After removal of 4 bases from V and 5 bases from J, the junction contained 2 bases not matched to a gene.

This chain uses TRBV7-2 with TRBJ2-7; D is unresolved. The CDR3 has 14 residues. From germline, CDR1 is SGHTA and CDR2 FQGNSA. V lost 3 bases to trimming and J lost 0 bases, with 9 bases between them. In DNA, the CDR3 is TGTGCCAGCAGCTTCGTGACGGACTCCTACGAGCAGTACTTC. It specifies CASSFVTDSYEQYF.

The chain joins TRBV9 to TRBJ2-6; D is uncertain. V was trimmed by 3 bases and J by 1 base, leaving 8 bases between them. CDR3 length: 15 residues. Per the germline V gene, CDR1 is SGDLS and CDR2 is YYNGEE. CDR3 region: CASSAARSGANVLTF. In DNA form, the CDR3 reads TGTGCCAGCAGCGCCGCCCGATCTGGGGCCAACGTCCTGACTTTC.

This clonotype was detected only a few times. The V gene is TRBV11-2, the J gene TRBJ2-3, with no clear D. Germline lookup yields CDR1 SGHAT and CDR2 FQNNGV. Trimming removed 0 bases from V and 1 base from J, with 14 bases in between. This CDR3 has 17 amino acids. The CDR3 sequence: CASSLEISGFGTDTQYF. The CDR3, as DNA: TGTGCCAGCAGCTTAGAAATTTCGGGCTTTGGCACAGATACGCAGTATTTT.